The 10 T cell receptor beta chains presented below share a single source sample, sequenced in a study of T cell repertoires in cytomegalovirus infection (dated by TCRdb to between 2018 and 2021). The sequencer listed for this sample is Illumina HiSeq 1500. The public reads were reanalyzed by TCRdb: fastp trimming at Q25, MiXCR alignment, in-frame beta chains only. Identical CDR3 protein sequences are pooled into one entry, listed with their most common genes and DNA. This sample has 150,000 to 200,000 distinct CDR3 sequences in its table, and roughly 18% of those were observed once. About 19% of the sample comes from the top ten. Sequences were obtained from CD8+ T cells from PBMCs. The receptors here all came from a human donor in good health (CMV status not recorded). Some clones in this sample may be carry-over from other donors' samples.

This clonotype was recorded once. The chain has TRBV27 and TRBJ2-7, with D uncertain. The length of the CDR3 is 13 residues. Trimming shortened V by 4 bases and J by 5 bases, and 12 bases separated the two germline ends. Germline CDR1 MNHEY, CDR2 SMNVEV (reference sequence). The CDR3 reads CASSYGPPDEQYF. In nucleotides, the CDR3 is TGTGCCAGCAGTTATGGACCCCCAGACGAGCAGTACTTC.

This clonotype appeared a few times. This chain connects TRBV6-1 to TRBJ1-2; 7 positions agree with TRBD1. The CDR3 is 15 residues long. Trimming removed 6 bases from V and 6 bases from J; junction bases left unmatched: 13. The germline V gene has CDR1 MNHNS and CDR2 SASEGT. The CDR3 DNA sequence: TGTGCCAGCAGACTTCCAGGGGGTCTCCTCCATGGCTACACCTTC. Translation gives CASRLPGGLLHGYTF.

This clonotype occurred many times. CDR3 loop: CSAVTGIGQETQYF. As DNA, the CDR3 is TGCAGCGCAGTTACAGGGATTGGGCAAGAGACCCAGTACTTC. The V call is TRBV29-1, the J call TRBJ2-5; D possibly corresponds to TRBD1 (6 bases). The germline V gene has CDR1 SQVTM and CDR2 ANQGSEA. V lost 7 bases to trimming and J lost 2 bases, with 17 bases between them. This CDR3 region has 14 residues.

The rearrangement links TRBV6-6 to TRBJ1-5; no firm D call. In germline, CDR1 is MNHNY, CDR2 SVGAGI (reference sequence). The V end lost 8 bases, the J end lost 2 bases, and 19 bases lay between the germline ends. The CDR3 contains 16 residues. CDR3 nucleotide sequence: TGTGCCAGCTCATTTCTGAGTCCGAGGGGCAATCAGCCCCAGCATTTT. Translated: CASSFLSPRGNQPQHF.

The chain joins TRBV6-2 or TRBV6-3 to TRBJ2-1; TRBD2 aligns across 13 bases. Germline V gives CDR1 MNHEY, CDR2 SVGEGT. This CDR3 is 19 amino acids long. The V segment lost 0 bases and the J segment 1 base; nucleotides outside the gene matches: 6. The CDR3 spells CASSYSGLAGEGSYNEQFF. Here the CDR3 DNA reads TGTGCCAGCAGTTACTCAGGACTAGCGGGAGAAGGTTCCTACAATGAGCAGTTCTTC.

The CDR3 protein is CASSHRTDEQYF. CDR3 nucleotide sequence: TGTGCCAGCAGCCACCGGACGGACGAGCAGTACTTC. This chain connects TRBV4-2 to TRBJ2-7; D is uncertain. Looked up from germline, CDR1 is LGHNA and CDR2 is YNFKEQ. Trimming took off 3 bases at V and 5 bases at J, with 8 bases between the two ends. The CDR3 has 12 amino acids.

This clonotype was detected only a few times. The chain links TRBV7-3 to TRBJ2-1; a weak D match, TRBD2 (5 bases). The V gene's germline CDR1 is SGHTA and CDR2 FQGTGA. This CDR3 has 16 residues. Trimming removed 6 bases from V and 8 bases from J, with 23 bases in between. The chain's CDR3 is CASSYPVSPTGDEQFF. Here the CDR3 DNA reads TGTGCCAGCAGTTACCCCGTGTCACCCACCGGGGATGAGCAGTTCTTC.

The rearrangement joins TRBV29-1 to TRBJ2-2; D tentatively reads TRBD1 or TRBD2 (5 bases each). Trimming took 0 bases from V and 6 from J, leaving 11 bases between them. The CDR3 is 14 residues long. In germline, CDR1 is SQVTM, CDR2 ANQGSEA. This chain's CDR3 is CSVEDLGTPGELFF. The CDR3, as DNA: TGCAGCGTTGAAGATCTGGGGACCCCCGGGGAGCTGTTTTTT.

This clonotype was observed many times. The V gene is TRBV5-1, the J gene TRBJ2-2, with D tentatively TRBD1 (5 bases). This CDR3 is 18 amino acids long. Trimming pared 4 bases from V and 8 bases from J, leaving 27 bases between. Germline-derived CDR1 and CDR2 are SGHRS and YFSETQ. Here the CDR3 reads CASSRTEGFRGSGGELFF. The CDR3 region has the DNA TGCGCCAGCAGCCGGACGGAAGGGTTTCGCGGTTCAGGGGGGGAGCTGTTTTTT.

CDR3 loop: CASGWTSGRHEQFF. The CDR3 coding sequence is TGTGCCAGCGGATGGACTAGCGGGAGGCATGAGCAGTTCTTC. The J gene is TRBJ2-1, the V gene TRBV6-5; 14 nucleotides align to TRBD2. In germline, CDR1 is MNHEY, CDR2 SVGAGI. There are 14 residues in the CDR3. V lost 8 bases and J lost 8; bases outside the gene matches: 5.